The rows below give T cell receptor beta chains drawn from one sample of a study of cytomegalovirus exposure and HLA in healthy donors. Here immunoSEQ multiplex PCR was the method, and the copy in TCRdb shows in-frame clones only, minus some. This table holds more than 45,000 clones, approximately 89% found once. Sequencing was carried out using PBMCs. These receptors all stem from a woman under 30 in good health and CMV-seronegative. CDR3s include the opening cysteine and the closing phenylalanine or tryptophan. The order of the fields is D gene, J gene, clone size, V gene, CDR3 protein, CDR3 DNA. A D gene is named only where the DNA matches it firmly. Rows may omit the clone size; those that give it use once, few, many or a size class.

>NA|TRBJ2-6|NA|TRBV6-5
CASRPRLAGANVLTF
TGTGCCAGCAGACCACGGTTAGCTGGGGCCAACGTCCTGACTTTC
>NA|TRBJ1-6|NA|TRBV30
CAWSVHRVRGRGTHDNSPLHF
TGTGCCTGGAGTGTCCATAGGGTCCGGGGCAGGGGAACCCATGATAATTCACCCCTCCACTTT
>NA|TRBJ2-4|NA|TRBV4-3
CASSQEPLSIQYF
TGCGCCAGCAGCCAAGAGCCCCTTAGCATTCAGTACTTC
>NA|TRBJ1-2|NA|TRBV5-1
CASSLGAGRDGYTF
TGCGCCAGCAGCTTGGGCGCGGGGCGAGATGGCTACACCTTC
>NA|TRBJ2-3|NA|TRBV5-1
CASSRSGDPTDTQYF
TGCGCCAGCAGCCGATCAGGGGACCCCACAGATACGCAGTATTTT
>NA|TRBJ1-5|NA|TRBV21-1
CASSKARGHQPQHF
TGTGCCAGCAGCAAAGCGCGCGGTCATCAGCCCCAGCATTTT
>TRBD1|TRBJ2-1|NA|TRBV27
CASTLKPTRTGRNEQFF
TGTGCCAGCACTTTAAAACCCACTCGGACAGGGCGGAATGAGCAGTTCTTC
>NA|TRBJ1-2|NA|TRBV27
CASSLSRVNYGYTF
TGTGCCAGCAGTTTGAGCAGGGTAAACTATGGCTACACCTTC
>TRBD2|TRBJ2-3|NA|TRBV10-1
CASSPTSGAADTQYF
TGCGCCAGCAGTCCGACTAGCGGGGCGGCAGATACGCAGTATTTT
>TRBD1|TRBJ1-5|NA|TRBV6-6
CASSSPNRGTHQPQHF
TGTGCCAGCAGTTCCCCGAACAGGGGAACCCATCAGCCCCAGCATTTT
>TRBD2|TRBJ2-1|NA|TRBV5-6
CASSPSGVRENEQFF
TGTGCCAGCAGCCCCAGCGGGGTCCGGGAGAATGAGCAGTTCTTC
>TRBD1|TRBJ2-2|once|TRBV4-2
CASSQPGQGAGTGELFF
TGTGCCAGCAGCCAGCCGGGACAGGGGGCGGGGACCGGGGAGCTGTTTTTT
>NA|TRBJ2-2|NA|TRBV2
CASNEAGNTGELFF
TGTGCCAGCAATGAGGCAGGGAACACCGGGGAGCTGTTTTTT
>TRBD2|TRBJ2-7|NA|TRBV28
CASSFTWGLAGGPSYEQYF
TGTGCCAGCAGTTTTACTTGGGGACTAGCGGGAGGGCCCTCCTACGAGCAGTACTTC
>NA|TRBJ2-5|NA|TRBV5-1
CASSRSTDLQETQYF
TGCGCCAGCAGCCGCAGTACAGACCTCCAAGAGACCCAGTACTTC
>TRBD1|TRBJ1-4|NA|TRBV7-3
CASRDCHSGQRTWGEEKLFF
TGTGCCAGCAGGGATTGCCACTCGGGACAGAGAACGTGGGGGGAGGAAAAACTGTTTTTT
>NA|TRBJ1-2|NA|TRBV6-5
CASSSAALGTNYGYTF
TGTGCCAGCAGTTCCGCAGCCCTCGGGACTAACTATGGCTACACCTTC
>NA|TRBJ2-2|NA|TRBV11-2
CASSLYYRADGTGELFF
TGTGCCAGCAGCTTATATTACAGGGCGGATGGCACCGGGGAGCTGTTTTTT
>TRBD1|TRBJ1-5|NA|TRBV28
CATGGEYRGWQPQHF
TGTGCCACCGGGGGGGAATACAGGGGATGGCAGCCCCAGCATTTT
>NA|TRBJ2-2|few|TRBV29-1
CSVSRNTGELFF
TGCAGCGTCTCTAGGAACACCGGGGAGCTGTTTTTT
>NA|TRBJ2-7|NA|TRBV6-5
CASSRPQGLFGEQYF
TGTGCCAGCAGCCGACCACAGGGCCTATTCGGCGAGCAGTACTTC
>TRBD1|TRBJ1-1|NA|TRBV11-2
CASSFDRGTEAFF
TGTGCCAGCAGCTTTGACAGGGGCACTGAAGCTTTCTTT
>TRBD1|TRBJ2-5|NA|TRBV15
CATSREDREETQYF
TGTGCCACCAGCAGGGAAGACAGGGAAGAGACCCAGTACTTC
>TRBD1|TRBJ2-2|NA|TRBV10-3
CAIRTGATGELFF
TGTGCCATCAGGACAGGGGCCACCGGGGAGCTGTTTTTT
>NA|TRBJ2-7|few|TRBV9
CASSVGVAAYEQYF
TGTGCCAGCAGCGTAGGGGTGGCGGCCTACGAGCAGTACTTC
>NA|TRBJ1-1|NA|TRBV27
CASSLWAGNTEAFF
TGTGCCAGCAGTTTATGGGCGGGAAACACTGAAGCTTTCTTT
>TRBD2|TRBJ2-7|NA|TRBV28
CASSWVDSGRASYEQYF
TGTGCCAGCAGTTGGGTAGACAGCGGGAGGGCCAGCTACGAGCAGTACTTC
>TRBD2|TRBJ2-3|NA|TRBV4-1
CASSQDYGGAWDTQYF
TGCGCCAGCAGCCAAGATTACGGGGGGGCCTGGGATACGCAGTATTTT
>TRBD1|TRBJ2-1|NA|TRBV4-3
CASSVRQGNEQFF
TGCGCCAGCAGCGTTAGACAGGGGAATGAGCAGTTCTTC
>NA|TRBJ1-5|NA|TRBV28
CASGGGNQPQHF
TGTGCCAGCGGGGGGGGCAATCAGCCCCAGCATTTT
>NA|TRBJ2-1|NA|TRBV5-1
CASSLERDNEQFF
TGCGCCAGCAGCTTGGAACGGGACAATGAGCAGTTCTTC
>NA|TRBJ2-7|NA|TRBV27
CASSSGQRGIYEQYF
TGTGCCAGCAGTTCGGGACAAAGGGGAATATACGAGCAGTACTTC
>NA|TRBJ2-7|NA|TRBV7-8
CASSLPSPFGDRLGYEQYF
TGTGCCAGCAGCTTACCGAGTCCCTTCGGGGACAGACTAGGATACGAGCAGTACTTC
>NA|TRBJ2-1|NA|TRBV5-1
CASSLAFQASEQFF
TGCGCCAGCAGCTTGGCTTTCCAGGCATCGGAGCAGTTCTTC
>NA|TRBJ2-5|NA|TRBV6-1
CASRNPGTWETQYF
TGTGCCAGCAGGAACCCTGGGACATGGGAGACCCAGTACTTC
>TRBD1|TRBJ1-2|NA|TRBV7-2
CASSLLRQGGYGYTF
TGTGCCAGCAGCCTATTACGTCAGGGGGGCTATGGCTACACCTTC
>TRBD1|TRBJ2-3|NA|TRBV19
CASSIEDRDTQYF
TGTGCCAGTAGTATAGAGGACAGGGATACGCAGTATTTT
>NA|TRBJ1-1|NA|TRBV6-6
CASTGGTGAFF
TGTGCCAGCACCGGGGGGACGGGAGCTTTCTTT
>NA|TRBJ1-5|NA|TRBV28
CASSSNRDSKPQHF
TGTGCCAGCAGTTCAAACAGGGATAGCAAGCCCCAGCATTTT
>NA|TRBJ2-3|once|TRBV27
CASRDSTTDTQYF
TGTGCCAGCAGGGACTCCACCACAGATACGCAGTATTTT
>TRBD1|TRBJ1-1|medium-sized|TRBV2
CASILEQGANTEAFF
TGTGCCAGCATACTGGAACAGGGGGCGAACACTGAAGCTTTCTTT
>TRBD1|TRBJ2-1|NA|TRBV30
CAWGDSYNEQFF
TGTGCCTGGGGGGACAGCTACAATGAGCAGTTCTTC
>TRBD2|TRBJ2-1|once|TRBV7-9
CASSSLAGARHNEQFF
TGTGCCAGCAGCAGCCTAGCGGGGGCGAGACACAATGAGCAGTTCTTC
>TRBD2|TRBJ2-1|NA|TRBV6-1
CASQSGGTGNEQFF
TGTGCCAGTCAAAGCGGGGGGACCGGGAATGAGCAGTTCTTC
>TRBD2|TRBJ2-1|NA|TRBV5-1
CASSPGTSGNLELNEQFF
TGCGCCAGCAGTCCCGGGACTAGCGGAAACCTTGAATTAAATGAGCAGTTCTTC
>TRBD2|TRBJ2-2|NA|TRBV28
CASSLSREDGELFF
TGTGCCAGCAGTTTATCGCGGGAGGACGGGGAGCTGTTTTTT
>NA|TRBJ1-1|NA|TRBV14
CASSQVSGGGTEAFF
TGTGCCAGCAGCCAAGTCTCCGGGGGGGGCACTGAAGCTTTCTTT
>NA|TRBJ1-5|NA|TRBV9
CASSVAGDSNQPQHF
TGTGCCAGCAGCGTAGCCGGGGATAGCAATCAGCCCCAGCATTTT
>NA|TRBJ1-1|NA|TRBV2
CASSRTLGPEAFF
TGTGCCAGCAGTCGAACACTAGGCCCTGAAGCTTTCTTT
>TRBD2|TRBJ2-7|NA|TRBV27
CASSQLAGSSYEQYF
TGTGCCAGCAGCCAACTAGCGGGTAGCTCCTACGAGCAGTACTTC
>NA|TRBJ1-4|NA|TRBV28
CASTGSVEKLFF
TGTGCCAGCACGGGGTCTGTTGAAAAACTGTTTTTT
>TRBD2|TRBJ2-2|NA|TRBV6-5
CASSYYGTIGLFF
TGTGCCAGCAGTTACTACGGGACTATAGGGCTGTTTTTT
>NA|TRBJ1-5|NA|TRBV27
CASSRGINQPQHF
TGTGCCAGCAGCCGGGGTATTAATCAGCCCCAGCATTTT
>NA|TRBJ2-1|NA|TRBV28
CASTSAKSGYNEQFF
TGTGCCAGCACCTCGGCCAAAAGCGGCTACAATGAGCAGTTCTTC
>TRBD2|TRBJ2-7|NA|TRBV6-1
CASSGLAGSYEQYF
TGTGCCAGCAGTGGTCTAGCGGGATCCTACGAGCAGTACTTC